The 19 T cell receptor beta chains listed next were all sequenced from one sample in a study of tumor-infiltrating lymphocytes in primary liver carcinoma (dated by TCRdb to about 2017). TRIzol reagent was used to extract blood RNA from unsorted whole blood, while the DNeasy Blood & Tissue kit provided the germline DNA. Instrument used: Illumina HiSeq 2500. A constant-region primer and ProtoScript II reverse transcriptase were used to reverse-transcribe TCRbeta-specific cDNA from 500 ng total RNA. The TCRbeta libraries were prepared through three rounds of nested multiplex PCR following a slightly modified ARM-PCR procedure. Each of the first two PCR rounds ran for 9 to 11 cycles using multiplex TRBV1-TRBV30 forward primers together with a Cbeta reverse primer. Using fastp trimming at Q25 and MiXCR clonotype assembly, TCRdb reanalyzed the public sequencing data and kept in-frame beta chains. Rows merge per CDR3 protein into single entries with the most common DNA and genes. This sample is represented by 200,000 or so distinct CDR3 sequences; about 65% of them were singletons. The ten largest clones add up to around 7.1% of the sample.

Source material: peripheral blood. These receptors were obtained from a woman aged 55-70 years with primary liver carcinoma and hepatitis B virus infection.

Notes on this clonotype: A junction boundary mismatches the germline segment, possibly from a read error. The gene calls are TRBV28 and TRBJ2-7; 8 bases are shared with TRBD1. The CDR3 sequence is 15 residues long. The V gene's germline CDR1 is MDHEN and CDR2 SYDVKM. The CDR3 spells CASSPWTGKSYEQYF. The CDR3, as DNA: TGTGCCAGCAGTCCCTGGACAGGGAAGTCCTATGAGCAGTACTTC. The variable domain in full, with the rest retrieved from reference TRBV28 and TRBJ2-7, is DVKVTQSSRYLVKRTGEKVFLECVQDMDHENMFWYRQDPGLGLRLIYFSYDVKMKEKGDIPEGYSVSREKKERFSLILESASTNQTSMYLCASSPWTGKSYEQYFGPGTRLTVT.

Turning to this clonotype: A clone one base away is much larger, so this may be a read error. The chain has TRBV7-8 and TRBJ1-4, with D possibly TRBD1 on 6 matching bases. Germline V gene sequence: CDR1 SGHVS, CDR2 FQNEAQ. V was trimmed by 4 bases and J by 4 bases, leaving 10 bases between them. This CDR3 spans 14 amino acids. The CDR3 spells CASSSTGFNEKLFF. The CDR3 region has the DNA TGTGCCAGCAGCTCGACAGGCTTTAATGAAAAACTGTTTTTT.

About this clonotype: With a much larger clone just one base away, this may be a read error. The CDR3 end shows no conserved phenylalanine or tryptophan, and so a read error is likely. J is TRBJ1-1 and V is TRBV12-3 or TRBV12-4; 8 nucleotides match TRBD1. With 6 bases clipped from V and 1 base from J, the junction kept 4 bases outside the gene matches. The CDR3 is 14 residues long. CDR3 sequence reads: CASSPGQGNTEAFL. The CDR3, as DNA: TGTGCCAGCAGCCCCGGACAGGGGAACACTGAAGCTTTCCTT.

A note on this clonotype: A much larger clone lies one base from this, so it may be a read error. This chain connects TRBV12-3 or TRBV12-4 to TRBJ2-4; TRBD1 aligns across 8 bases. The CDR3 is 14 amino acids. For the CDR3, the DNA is TGTACCAGCAGTTTGGCGAACAGGGGGAACATTCAGTACTTC. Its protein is CTSSLANRGNIQYF.

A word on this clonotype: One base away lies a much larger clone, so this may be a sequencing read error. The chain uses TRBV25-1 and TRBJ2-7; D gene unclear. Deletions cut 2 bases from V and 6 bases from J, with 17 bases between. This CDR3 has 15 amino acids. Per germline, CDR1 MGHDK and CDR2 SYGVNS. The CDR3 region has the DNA TGTGCCAGCAGTGAACTCCACTCCGCTAGGAGCGAGCAGTACTTC. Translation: CASSELHSARSEQYF.

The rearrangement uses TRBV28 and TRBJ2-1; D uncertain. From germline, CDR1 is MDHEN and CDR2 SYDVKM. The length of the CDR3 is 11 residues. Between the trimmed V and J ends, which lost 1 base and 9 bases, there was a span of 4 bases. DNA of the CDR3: TGTGCCAGCAGTTTATTGGTTGAGCAGTTCTTC. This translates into CASSLLVEQFF.

In DNA, the CDR3 is TGTGCCAGCAGCACCCGGACTAGCGGCTCCCGGTACCAAGAGACCCAGTACTTC. Its translation is CASSTRTSGSRYQETQYF. The chain carries TRBV7-9 and TRBJ2-5; 10 bases align to TRBD2. V dropped 5 bases and J dropped 0; count of bases not matched to a gene: 12. The germline gives CDR1 SEHNR, CDR2 FQNEAQ (reference sequence). This CDR3 has 18 residues.

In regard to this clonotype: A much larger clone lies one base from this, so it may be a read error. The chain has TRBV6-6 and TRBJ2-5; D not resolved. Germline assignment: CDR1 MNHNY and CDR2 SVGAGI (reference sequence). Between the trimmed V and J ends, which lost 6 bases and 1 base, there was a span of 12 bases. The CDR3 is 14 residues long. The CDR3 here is CASRFEQTQETQYF. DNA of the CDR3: TGTGCCAGCAGATTCGAACAGACCCAAGAGACCCAGTACTTC.

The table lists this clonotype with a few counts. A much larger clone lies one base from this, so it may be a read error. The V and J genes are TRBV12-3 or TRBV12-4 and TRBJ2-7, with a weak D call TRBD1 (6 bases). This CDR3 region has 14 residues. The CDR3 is CASNLSGQSYEQYF. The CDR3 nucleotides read TGTGCCAGCAATTTATCTGGACAGTCCTACGAGCAGTACTTC.

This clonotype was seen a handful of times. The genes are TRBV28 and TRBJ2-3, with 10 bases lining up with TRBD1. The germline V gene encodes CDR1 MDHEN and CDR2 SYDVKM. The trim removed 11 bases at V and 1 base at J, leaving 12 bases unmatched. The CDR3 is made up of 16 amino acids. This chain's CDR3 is CASHPGQGWGTDTQYF. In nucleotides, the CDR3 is TGTGCCTCGCACCCGGGACAGGGGTGGGGCACAGATACGCAGTATTTT.

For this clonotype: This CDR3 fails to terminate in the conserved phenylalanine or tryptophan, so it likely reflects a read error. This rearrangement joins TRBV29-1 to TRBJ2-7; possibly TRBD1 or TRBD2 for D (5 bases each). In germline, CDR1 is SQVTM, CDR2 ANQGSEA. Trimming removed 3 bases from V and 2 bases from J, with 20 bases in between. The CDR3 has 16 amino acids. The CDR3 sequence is CSVDLDTGAGAYEQYS. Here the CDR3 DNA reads TGCAGCGTTGATTTGGACACCGGGGCAGGCGCCTACGAGCAGTACTCC.

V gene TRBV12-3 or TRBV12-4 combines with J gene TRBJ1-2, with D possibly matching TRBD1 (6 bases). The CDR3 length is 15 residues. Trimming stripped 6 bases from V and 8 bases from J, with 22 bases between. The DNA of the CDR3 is TGTGCCAGCAGCCCCCTCATCGGGACATCTTACGGCTACACCTTC. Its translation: CASSPLIGTSYGYTF.

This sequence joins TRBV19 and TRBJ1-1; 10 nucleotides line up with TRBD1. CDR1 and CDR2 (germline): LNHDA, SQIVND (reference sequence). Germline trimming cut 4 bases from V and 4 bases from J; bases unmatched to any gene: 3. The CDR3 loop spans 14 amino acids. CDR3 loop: CASSRDRGGTEAFF. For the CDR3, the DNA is TGTGCCAGTAGTAGGGACAGGGGAGGCACTGAAGCTTTCTTT. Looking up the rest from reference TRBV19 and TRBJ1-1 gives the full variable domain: DGGITQSPKYLFRKEGQNVTLSCEQNLNHDAMYWYRQDPGQGLRLIYYSQIVNDFQKGDIAEGYSVSREKKESFPLTVTSAQKNPTAFYLCASSRDRGGTEAFFGQGTRLTVV.

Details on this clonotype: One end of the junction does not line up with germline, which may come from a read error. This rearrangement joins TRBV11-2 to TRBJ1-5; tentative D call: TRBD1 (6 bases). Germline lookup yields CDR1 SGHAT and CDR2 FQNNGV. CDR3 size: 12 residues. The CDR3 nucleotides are TGTACCAGCGGCCAACAGGGTCAGTCCCAGCATTTT. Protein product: CTSGQQGQSQHF.

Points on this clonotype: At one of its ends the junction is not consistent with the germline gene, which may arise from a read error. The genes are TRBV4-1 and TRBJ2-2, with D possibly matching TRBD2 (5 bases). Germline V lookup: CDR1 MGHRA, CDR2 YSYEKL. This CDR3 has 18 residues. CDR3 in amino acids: CASSHGKGWSINTGELFF. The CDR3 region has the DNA TGCGCGAGCAGCCACGGGAAGGGCTGGAGTATAAACACCGGGGAGCTGTTTTTT.

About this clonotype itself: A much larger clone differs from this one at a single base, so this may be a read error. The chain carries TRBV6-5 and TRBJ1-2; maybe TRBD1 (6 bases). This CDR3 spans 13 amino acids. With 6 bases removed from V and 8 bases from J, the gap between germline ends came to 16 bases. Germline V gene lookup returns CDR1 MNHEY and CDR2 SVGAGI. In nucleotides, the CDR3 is TGTGCCAGCAGACTCGGACAGAGCGGGGGCTACACCTTC. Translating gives CASRLGQSGGYTF.

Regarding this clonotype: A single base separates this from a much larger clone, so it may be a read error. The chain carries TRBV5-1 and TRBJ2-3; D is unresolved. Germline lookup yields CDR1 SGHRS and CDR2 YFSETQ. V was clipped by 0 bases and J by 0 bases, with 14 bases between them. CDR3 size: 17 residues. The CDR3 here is CASSLVPETTSTDTQYF. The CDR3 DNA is TGCGCCAGCAGCTTGGTCCCGGAGACCACTAGCACAGATACGCAGTATTTT.

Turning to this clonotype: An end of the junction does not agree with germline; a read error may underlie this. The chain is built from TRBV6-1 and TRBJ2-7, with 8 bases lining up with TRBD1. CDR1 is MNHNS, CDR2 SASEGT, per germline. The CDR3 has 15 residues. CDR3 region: CACSDPGGSSYEQYF. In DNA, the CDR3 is TGTGCCTGCAGTGATCCAGGGGGCTCCTCCTACGAGCAGTACTTC.

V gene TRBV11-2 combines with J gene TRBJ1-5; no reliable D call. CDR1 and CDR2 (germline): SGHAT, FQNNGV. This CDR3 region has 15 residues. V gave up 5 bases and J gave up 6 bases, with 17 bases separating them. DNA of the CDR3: TGTGCCAGCAGCCATGTAAAGGGAGGGTTTCAGCCCCAGCATTTT. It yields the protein CASSHVKGGFQPQHF.